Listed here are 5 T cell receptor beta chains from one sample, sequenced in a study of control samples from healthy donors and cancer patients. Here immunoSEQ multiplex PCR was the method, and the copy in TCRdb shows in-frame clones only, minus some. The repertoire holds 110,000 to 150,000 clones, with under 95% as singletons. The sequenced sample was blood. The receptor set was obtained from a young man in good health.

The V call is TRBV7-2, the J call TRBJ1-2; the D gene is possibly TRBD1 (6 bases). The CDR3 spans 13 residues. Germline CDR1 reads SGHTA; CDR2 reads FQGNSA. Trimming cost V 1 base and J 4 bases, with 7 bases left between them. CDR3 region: CASSLEGVYGYTF. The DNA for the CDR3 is TGTGCCAGCAGCTTAGAGGGGGTCTATGGCTACACCTTC.

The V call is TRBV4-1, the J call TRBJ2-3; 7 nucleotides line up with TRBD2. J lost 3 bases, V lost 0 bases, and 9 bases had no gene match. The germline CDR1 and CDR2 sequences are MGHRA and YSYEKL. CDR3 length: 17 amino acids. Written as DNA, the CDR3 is TGCGCCAGCAGCCAAGATTTACTAGCGCGCAGGACAGATACGCAGTATTTT. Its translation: CASSQDLLARRTDTQYF.

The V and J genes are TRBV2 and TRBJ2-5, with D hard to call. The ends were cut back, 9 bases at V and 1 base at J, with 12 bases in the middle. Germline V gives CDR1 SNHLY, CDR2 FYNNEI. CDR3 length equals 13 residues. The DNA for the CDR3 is TGTGCCAGGGCTTCGAACGGCCAAGAGACCCAGTACTTC. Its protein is CARASNGQETQYF.

As DNA, the CDR3 is TGCAGCGTAGGAAGATTAGGGCTTCAAGAGACCCAGTACTTC. Protein: CSVGRLGLQETQYF. The chain recombines TRBV29-1 with TRBJ2-5; D is undetermined. Between the trimmed V and J ends, which lost 6 bases and 2 bases, there was a span of 16 bases. Germline CDR1 reads SQVTM; CDR2 reads ANQGSEA. CDR3 length: 14 residues.

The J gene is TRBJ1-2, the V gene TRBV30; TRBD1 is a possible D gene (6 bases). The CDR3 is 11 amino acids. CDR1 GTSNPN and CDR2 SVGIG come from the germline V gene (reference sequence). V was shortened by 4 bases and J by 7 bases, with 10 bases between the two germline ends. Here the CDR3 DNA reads TGTGCCTGGATCCGGGGGGCTGGCTACACCTTC. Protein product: CAWIRGAGYTF.